Below, 22 T cell receptor beta chains from the same sample are listed, as sequenced in a study of cytomegalovirus exposure and HLA in healthy donors. PCR used 60 Vbeta primers and 13 Jbeta primers. The protocol was immunoSEQ multiplex PCR, while the TCRdb copy is restricted to in-frame clones and leaves out a portion. The sample has about 89,000 clones, about three quarters seen once. Sequencing was done on a sample of PBMCs. The receptors derive from a man aged 25-45 years in good health and CMV-seropositive.

The CDR3 DNA sequence: TGTGCCAGCAGCCGACAGATGAACACTGAAGCTTTCTTT. Its protein product is CASSRQMNTEAFF. The V and J genes are TRBV7-2 and TRBJ1-1; a weak D match, TRBD1 (5 bases). CDR3 length: 13 amino acids. Germline loops: CDR1 SGHTA, CDR2 FQGNSA. V lost 5 bases, J lost 0 bases, and 7 bases lay in between. The variable domain in full, completed from reference TRBV7-2 and TRBJ1-1, reads GAGVSQSPSNKVTEKGKDVELRCDPISGHTALYWYRQSLGQGLEFLIYFQGNSAPDKSGLPSDRFSAERTGGSVSTLTIQRTQQEDSAVYLCASSRQMNTEAFFGQGTRLTVV.

The V gene is TRBV2, the J gene TRBJ1-3, with 7 positions matching TRBD1. V lost 6 bases, J lost 0 bases, and 2 bases stayed unmatched. CDR1 SNHLY and CDR2 FYNNEI come from the germline V gene. This CDR3 is 14 amino acids long. CDR3 residues: CASRGTVSGNTIYF. In DNA, the CDR3 is TGTGCCAGCAGGGGGACAGTCTCTGGAAACACCATATATTTT.

This sequence joins TRBV5-4 and TRBJ2-5, with 11 bases lining up with TRBD2. The germline CDR1 and CDR2 sequences are SGHNT and YYREEE (reference sequence). With 4 bases clipped from V and 3 bases from J, the junction kept 11 bases outside the gene matches. CDR3 length equals 17 residues. The CDR3 here is CASSSQLGLADKETQYF. The DNA of the CDR3 is TGTGCCAGCAGCAGCCAACTGGGACTAGCGGATAAAGAGACCCAGTACTTC.

This chain joins TRBV2 and TRBJ1-2; TRBD1 agrees at 9 bases. From germline, CDR1 is SNHLY and CDR2 FYNNEI. The length of the CDR3 is 16 residues. The V segment lost 7 bases and the J segment 0 bases; nucleotides outside the gene matches: 9. DNA of the CDR3: TGTGCCAGCACCCGGGACAGGGCCCCCGCTAACTATGGCTACACCTTC. Its protein is CASTRDRAPANYGYTF.

This clone occurred a few times. This CDR3 is CASSQVVNSNEKLFF. CDR3 in DNA: TGTGCCAGCAGCCAAGTGGTCAATAGTAATGAAAAACTGTTTTTT. The chain employs TRBV4-2 and TRBJ1-4, with no clear D. CDR1 is LGHNA and CDR2 is YNFKEQ in the germline V gene. V was pared by 1 base and J by 4 bases, with 10 bases between. There are 15 residues in the CDR3.

The rearrangement links TRBV6-1 to TRBJ1-6; 8 bases are shared with TRBD1. Per the germline V gene, CDR1 is MNHNS and CDR2 is SASEGT. This CDR3 is 15 amino acids long. With 4 bases clipped from V and 7 bases from J, the junction kept 6 bases outside the gene matches. The CDR3 is CASSGPTGVNSPLHF. CDR3 nucleotide sequence: TGTGCCAGCAGTGGCCCGACAGGGGTGAATTCACCCCTCCACTTT.

The chain recombines TRBV6-1 with TRBJ2-5, with 7 bases matching TRBD1. Near its end, the DNA agrees better with TRBJ2-7, so the J call may be wrong. The CDR3 is made up of 13 amino acids. Germline lookup yields CDR1 MNHNS and CDR2 SASEGT. In nucleotides, the CDR3 is TGTGCCAGCAGGACAGGGCAAACCTACGAGCAGTACTTC. It yields the protein CASRTGQTYEQYF.

The gene calls are TRBV28 and TRBJ2-7; D is possibly TRBD1 (5 bases). Trimming cost V 4 bases and J 4 bases, with 20 bases left between them. CDR3 size: 16 residues. Germline V gives CDR1 MDHEN, CDR2 SYDVKM. The CDR3 DNA follows: TGTGCCAGCAGTTCCAGGGCAAGCACATCCACTTACGAGCAGTACTTC. This encodes CASSSRASTSTYEQYF.

This rearrangement joins TRBV5-1 to TRBJ2-7, with D perhaps matching TRBD1 (6 bases). The CDR3 is 17 amino acids. Trimming took 6 bases from V and 2 from J, leaving 24 bases between them. The V gene's germline CDR1 is SGHRS and CDR2 YFSETQ. In DNA, the CDR3 is TGCGCCAGCATTGCCCCCCGCTTCGGACAGATCACCTACGAGCAGTACTTC. Translating gives CASIAPRFGQITYEQYF.

The CDR3: CASRRYPEDNEQFF. The CDR3 DNA is TGCGCCAGCCGGCGGTATCCAGAGGACAATGAGCAGTTCTTC. The chain links TRBV10-2 to TRBJ2-1; D not certain. Germline V gene sequence: CDR1 WSHSY, CDR2 SAAADI. V was shortened by 8 bases and J by 5 bases, with 16 bases between the two germline ends. This CDR3 comprises 14 residues.

V usage is TRBV5-1 and J usage is TRBJ1-1, with TRBD1 as a possible D gene (5 bases). Trimming removed 4 bases from V and 13 bases from J, with 20 bases in between. Germline CDR1 is SGHRS and CDR2 is YFSETQ. The CDR3 is made up of 13 amino acids. The CDR3 protein is CASSPGQGAQGFF. As DNA, the CDR3 is TGCGCCAGCAGCCCGGGCCAAGGGGCCCAAGGTTTCTTT.

This rearrangement joins TRBV7-9 to TRBJ2-5; no clear D gene. The DNA end lines up better with TRBJ2-7; the J call may be wrong. CDR3 length: 15 residues. Germline loops: CDR1 SEHNR, CDR2 FQNEAQ (reference sequence). The CDR3 here is CASSLSDGYGYEQYF. The CDR3 nucleotides are TGTGCCAGCAGCTTATCTGACGGCTACGGGTACGAGCAGTACTTC.

This clone was counted only a few times. The chain couples TRBV4-3 to TRBJ2-6; tentatively, D is TRBD1 (5 bases). This CDR3 has 15 residues. The germline gives CDR1 LGHNA, CDR2 YSLEER. Trimming stripped 3 bases from V and 4 bases from J, with 10 bases between. The CDR3 region is CASSHRVSGANVLTF. In DNA form, the CDR3 reads TGCGCCAGCAGCCACAGGGTATCCGGGGCCAACGTCCTGACTTTC.

The rearrangement joins TRBV15 to TRBJ2-3, with 12 bases that match TRBD1. V shed 3 bases, J shed 2 bases, and the junction held 0 bases outside the gene matches. This CDR3 spans 15 amino acids. CDR1 is LNHNV, CDR2 YYDKDF, per germline (reference sequence). The CDR3 sequence: CATSRGQGATDTQYF. As DNA, the CDR3 is TGTGCCACCAGCAGGGGACAGGGGGCCACAGATACGCAGTATTTT.

The sample holds a few counts of this clone. V and J are TRBV4-3 and TRBJ2-5; 8 bases agree with TRBD2. The CDR3 spans 13 residues. Germline trimming cut 4 bases from V and 5 bases from J; bases unmatched to any gene: 3. Germline assignment: CDR1 LGHNA and CDR2 YSLEER. CDR3 DNA sequence: TGCGCCAGCAGCCGACAGCGGGGGGAGACCCAGTACTTC. This translates into CASSRQRGETQYF.

The J gene is TRBJ1-1, the V gene TRBV15; a weak D match, TRBD1 (5 bases). Between the trimmed V and J ends, which lost 0 bases and 1 base, there was a span of 6 bases. This CDR3 comprises 14 residues. From germline, CDR1 is LNHNV and CDR2 YYDKDF (reference sequence). The CDR3 region has the DNA TGTGCCACCAGCAGAGATGACAGGAACACTGAAGCTTTCTTT. As protein: CATSRDDRNTEAFF. Drawing the rest from reference TRBV15 and TRBJ1-1, the complete variable domain is DAMVIQNPRYQVTQFGKPVTLSCSQTLNHNVMYWYQQKSSQAPKLLFHYYDKDFNNEADTPDNFQSRRPNTSFCFLDIRSPGLGDTAMYLCATSRDDRNTEAFFGQGTRLTVV.

The V and J genes are TRBV2 and TRBJ2-7; D is ambiguous. This CDR3 comprises 14 residues. V was trimmed by 0 bases and J by 2 bases, leaving 8 bases between them. The germline V gene encodes CDR1 SNHLY and CDR2 FYNNEI. CDR3 in amino acids: CASSEAAQTYEQYF. The CDR3 coding sequence is TGTGCCAGCAGTGAAGCAGCGCAGACCTACGAGCAGTACTTC.

Comments on this clone: This is likely a read error, given that the CDR3 carries no conserved phenylalanine or tryptophan at its end. V and J are TRBV10-3 and TRBJ1-2; possibly TRBD1 for D (5 bases). V shed 2 bases and J shed 8 bases, with 18 bases lying between them. The CDR3 runs to 15 residues. In germline, CDR1 is ENHRY, CDR2 SYGVKD. CDR3 sequence: CAISERGSTGRGYTL. DNA of the CDR3: TGTGCCATCAGTGAGAGGGGCTCGACCGGGCGCGGCTACACCCTC.

This chain connects TRBV30 to TRBJ1-6; the D gene is possibly TRBD1 (5 bases). Germline values: CDR1 GTSNPN, CDR2 SVGIG (reference sequence). Trimming removed 4 bases from V and 9 bases from J, with 10 bases in between. The CDR3 is 12 residues long. The CDR3 DNA is TGTGCCTGGACGCAGGGAGGTTCACCCCTCCACTTT. Its translation is CAWTQGGSPLHF.

The chain uses TRBV9 and TRBJ2-1, with 10 nucleotides matching TRBD2. V was pared by 3 bases and J by 1 base, with 4 bases of the junction left unmatched. Germline-derived CDR1 and CDR2 are SGDLS and YYNGEE. The CDR3 contains 16 residues. The CDR3 region is CASSGGTSVSYNEQFF. CDR3 DNA sequence: TGTGCCAGCAGCGGGGGGACTAGCGTTTCCTACAATGAGCAGTTCTTC.

V is TRBV5-1 and J is TRBJ1-2; the match to TRBD1 covers 8 bases. Germline V gives CDR1 SGHRS, CDR2 YFSETQ. Trimming cost V 2 bases and J 2 bases; bases outside gene matches: 5. This CDR3 is built from 15 residues. CDR3 amino acids: CASSLKTGDNYGYTF. The CDR3 DNA is TGCGCCAGCAGCTTAAAGACAGGGGACAACTATGGCTACACCTTC.

This clone was observed a single time. This chain uses TRBV28 with TRBJ2-2; no clear D gene. The CDR3 runs to 13 residues. Trimming shortened V by 4 bases and J by 2 bases, and 5 bases separated the two germline ends. Looked up from germline, CDR1 is MDHEN and CDR2 is SYDVKM. The CDR3 nucleotides read TGTGCCAGCAGTTCGAGCAACACCGGGGAGCTGTTTTTT. The encoded protein is CASSSSNTGELFF.